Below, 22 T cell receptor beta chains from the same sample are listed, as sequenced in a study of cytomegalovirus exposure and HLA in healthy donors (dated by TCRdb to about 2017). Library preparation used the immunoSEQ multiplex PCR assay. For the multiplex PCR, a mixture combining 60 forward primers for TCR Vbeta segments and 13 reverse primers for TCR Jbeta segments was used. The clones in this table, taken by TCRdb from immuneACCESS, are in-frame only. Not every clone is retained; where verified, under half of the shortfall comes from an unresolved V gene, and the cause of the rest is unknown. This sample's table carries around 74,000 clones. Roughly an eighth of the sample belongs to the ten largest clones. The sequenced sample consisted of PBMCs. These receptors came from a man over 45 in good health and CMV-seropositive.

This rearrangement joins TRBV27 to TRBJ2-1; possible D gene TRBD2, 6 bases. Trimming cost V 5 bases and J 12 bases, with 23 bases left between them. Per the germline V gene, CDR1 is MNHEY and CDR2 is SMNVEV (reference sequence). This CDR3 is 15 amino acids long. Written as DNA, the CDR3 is TGTGCCAGCAGTCCGCGGGAAGCCTCAATGAGCGCGCAGTTCTTC. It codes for CASSPREASMSAQFF.

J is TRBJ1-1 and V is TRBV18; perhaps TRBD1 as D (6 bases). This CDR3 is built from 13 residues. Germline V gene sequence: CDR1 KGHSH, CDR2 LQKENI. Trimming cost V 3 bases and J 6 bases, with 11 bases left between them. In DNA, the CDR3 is TGTGCCAGCTCACCCTCAGGGGCGTCTGAAGCTTTCTTT. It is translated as CASSPSGASEAFF. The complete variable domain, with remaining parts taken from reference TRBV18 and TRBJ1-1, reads NAGVMQNPRHLVRRRGQEARLRCSPMKGHSHVYWYRQLPEEGLKFMVYLQKENIIDESGMPKERFSAEFPKEGPSILRIQQVVRGDSAAYFCASSPSGASEAFFGQGTRLTVV.

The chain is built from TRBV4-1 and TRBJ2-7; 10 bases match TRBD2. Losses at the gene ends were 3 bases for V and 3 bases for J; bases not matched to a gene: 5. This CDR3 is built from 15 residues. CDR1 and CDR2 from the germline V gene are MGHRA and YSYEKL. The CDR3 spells CASSHPSGRFYEQYF. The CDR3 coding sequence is TGCGCCAGCAGCCACCCTAGCGGGAGATTCTACGAGCAGTACTTC.

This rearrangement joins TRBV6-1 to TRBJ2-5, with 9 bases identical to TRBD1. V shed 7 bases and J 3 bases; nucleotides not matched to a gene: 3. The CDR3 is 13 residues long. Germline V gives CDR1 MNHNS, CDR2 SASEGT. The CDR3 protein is CASTRDREETQYF. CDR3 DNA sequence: TGTGCCAGCACCAGGGACAGGGAAGAGACCCAGTACTTC.

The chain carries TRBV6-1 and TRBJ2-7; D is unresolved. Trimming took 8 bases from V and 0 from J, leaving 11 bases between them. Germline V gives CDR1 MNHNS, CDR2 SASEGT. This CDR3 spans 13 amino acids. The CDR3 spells CASGRSSSYEQYV. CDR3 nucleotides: TGTGCCAGCGGCAGGTCAAGCTCCTACGAGCAGTACGTC.

The CDR3 region is CASSYSGTGVDEQYF. The DNA of the CDR3 is TGCGCCAGCAGCTACTCCGGGACAGGGGTAGACGAGCAGTACTTC. The chain combines TRBV5-1 with TRBJ2-7, with 10 bases matching TRBD1. V shed 3 bases and J 5 bases; nucleotides not matched to a gene: 8. The CDR3 runs to 15 residues. The germline gives CDR1 SGHRS, CDR2 YFSETQ.

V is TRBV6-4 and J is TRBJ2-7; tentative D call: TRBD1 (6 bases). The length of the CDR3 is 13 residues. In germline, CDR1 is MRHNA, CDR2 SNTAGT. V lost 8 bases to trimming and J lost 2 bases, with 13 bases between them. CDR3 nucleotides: TGTGCCAGCCCGGGGACAAGAACCTACGAGCAGTACTTC. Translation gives CASPGTRTYEQYF.

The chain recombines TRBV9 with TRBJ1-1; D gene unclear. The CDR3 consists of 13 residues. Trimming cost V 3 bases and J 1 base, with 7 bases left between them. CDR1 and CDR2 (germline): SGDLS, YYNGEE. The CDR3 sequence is CASSGHQNTEAFF. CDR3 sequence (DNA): TGTGCCAGCAGCGGACACCAGAACACTGAAGCTTTCTTT.

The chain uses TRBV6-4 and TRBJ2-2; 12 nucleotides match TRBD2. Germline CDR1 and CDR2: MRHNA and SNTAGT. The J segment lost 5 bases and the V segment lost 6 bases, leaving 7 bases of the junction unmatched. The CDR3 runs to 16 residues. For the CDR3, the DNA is TGTGCCAGCAGCCGGACTAGCGGGGCGCCTACCGGGGAGCTGTTTTTT. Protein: CASSRTSGAPTGELFF.

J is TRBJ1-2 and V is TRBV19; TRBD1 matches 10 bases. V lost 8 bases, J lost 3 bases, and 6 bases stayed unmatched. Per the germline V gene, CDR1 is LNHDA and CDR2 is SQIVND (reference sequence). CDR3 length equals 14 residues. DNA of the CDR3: TGTGCCAGTTTAAGAGGACAGGGGGACTATGGCTACACCTTC. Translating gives CASLRGQGDYGYTF. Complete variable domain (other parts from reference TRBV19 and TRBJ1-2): DGGITQSPKYLFRKEGQNVTLSCEQNLNHDAMYWYRQDPGQGLRLIYYSQIVNDFQKGDIAEGYSVSREKKESFPLTVTSAQKNPTAFYLCASLRGQGDYGYTFGSGTRLTVV.

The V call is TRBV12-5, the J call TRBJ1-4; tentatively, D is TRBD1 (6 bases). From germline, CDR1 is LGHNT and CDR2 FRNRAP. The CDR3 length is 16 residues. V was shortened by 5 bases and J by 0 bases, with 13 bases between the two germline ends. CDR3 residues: CASGIDRFATNEKLFF. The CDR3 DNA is TGTGCTAGTGGTATTGACAGGTTCGCAACTAATGAAAAACTGTTTTTT.

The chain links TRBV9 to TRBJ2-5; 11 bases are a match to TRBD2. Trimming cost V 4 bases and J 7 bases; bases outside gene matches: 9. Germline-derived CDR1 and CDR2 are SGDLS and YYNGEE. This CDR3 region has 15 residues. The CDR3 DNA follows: TGTGCCAGCAGCCTCGACGGGACTAGCGGCCTGACCCAGTACTTC. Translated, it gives CASSLDGTSGLTQYF. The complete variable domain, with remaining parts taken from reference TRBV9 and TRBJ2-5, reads DSGVTQTPKHLITATGQRVTLRCSPRSGDLSVYWYQQSLDQGLQFLIQYYNGEERAKGNILERFSAQQFPDLHSELNLSSLELGDSALYFCASSLDGTSGLTQYFGPGTRLLVL.

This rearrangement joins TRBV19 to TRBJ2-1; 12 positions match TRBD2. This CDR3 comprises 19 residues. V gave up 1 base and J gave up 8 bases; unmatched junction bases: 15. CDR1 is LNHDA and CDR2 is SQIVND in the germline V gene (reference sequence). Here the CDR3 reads CASSIAWGTSGRWGDEQFF. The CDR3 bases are TGTGCCAGTAGTATAGCGTGGGGCACTAGCGGGAGGTGGGGGGATGAGCAGTTCTTC.

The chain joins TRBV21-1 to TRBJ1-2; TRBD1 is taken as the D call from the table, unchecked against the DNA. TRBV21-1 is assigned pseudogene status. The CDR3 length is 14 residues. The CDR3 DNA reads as TGTGCCAGCAGCAATCAGACAGGGTACGACGGCTACACCTTC. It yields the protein CASSNQTGYDGYTF.

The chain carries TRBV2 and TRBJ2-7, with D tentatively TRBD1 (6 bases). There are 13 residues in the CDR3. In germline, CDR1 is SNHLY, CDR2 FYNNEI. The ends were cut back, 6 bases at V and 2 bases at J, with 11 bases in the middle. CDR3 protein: CASSLGGTYEQYF. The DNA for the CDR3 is TGTGCCAGCAGCCTAGGGGGTACCTACGAGCAGTACTTC.

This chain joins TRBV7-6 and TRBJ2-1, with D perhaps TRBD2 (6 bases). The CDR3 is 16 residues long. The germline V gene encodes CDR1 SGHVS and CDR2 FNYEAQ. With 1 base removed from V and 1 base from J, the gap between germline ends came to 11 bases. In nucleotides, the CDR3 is TGTGCCAGCAGCTTAGTGGCGGGACCTTCCTACAATGAGCAGTTCTTC. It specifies CASSLVAGPSYNEQFF.

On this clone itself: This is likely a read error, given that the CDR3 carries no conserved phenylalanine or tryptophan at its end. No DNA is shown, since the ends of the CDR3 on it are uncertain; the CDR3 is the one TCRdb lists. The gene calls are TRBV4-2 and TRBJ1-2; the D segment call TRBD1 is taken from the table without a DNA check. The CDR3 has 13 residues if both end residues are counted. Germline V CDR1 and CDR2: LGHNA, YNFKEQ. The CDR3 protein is CASSQLGQGDLIG.

CDR3 residues: CASSWTGEDQPQHF. CDR3 nucleotide sequence: TGTGCCAGCAGTTGGACAGGGGAGGATCAGCCCCAGCATTTT. The rearrangement uses TRBV28 and TRBJ1-5, with 9 bases identical to TRBD1. Germline CDR1 and CDR2: MDHEN and SYDVKM. The CDR3 has 14 amino acids. V trimming: 4 bases; J trimming: 5 bases; junction bases outside the gene matches: 3.

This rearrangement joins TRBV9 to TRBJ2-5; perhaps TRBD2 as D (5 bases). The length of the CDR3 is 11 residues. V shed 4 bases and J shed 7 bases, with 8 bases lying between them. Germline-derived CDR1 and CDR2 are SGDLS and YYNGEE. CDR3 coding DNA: TGTGCCAGCAGCTCCGCGGGGACCCAGTACTTC. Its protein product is CASSSAGTQYF.

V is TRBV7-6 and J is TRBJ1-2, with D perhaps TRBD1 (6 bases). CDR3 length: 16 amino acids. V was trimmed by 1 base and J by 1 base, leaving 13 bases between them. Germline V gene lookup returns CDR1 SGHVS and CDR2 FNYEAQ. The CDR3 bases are TGTGCCAGCAGCTTAGTTGCGGACAGCCGTAACTATGGCTACACCTTC. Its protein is CASSLVADSRNYGYTF.

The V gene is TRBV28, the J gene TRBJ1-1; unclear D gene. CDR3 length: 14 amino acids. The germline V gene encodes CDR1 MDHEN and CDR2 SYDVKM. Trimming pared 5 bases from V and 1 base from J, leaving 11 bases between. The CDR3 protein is CASSPPGANTEAFF. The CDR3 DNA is TGTGCCAGCAGTCCCCCGGGAGCGAACACTGAAGCTTTCTTT.

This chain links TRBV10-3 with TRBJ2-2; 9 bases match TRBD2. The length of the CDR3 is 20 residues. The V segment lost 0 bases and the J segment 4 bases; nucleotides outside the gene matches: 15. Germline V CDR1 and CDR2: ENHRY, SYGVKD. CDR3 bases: TGTGCCATCAGTGAGTCGAAGGGTGGTAGCGGGGGAAAAGGCACCGGGGAGCTGTTTTTT. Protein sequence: CAISESKGGSGGKGTGELFF.